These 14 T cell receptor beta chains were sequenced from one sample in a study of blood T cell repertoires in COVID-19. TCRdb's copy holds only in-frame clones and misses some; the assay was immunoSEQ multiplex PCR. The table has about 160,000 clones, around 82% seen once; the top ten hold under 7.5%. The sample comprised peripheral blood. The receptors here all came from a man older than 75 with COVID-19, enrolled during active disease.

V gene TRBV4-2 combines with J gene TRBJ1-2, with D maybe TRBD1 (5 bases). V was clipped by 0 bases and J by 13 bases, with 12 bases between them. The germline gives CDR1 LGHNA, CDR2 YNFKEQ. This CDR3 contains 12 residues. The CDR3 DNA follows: TGTGCCAGCAGCCAAGATACGGGGGTTTGCACCTTC. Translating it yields CASSQDTGVCTF.

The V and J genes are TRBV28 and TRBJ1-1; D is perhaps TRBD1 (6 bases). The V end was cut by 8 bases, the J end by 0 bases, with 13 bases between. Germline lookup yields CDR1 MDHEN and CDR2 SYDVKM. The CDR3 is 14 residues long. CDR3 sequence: CASGTPFMNTEAFF. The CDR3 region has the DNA TGTGCCAGCGGGACACCCTTTATGAACACTGAAGCTTTCTTT.

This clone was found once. CDR3 loop: CASSLTGQANRPQHF. Here the CDR3 DNA reads TGTGCCAGCAGTTTAACCGGACAGGCAAACCGGCCCCAGCATTTT. The J gene is TRBJ1-5, the V gene TRBV27; 7 bases agree with TRBD1. V was pared by 2 bases and J by 9 bases, with 10 bases of the junction left unmatched. Germline V gives CDR1 MNHEY, CDR2 SMNVEV (reference sequence). CDR3 size: 15 residues.

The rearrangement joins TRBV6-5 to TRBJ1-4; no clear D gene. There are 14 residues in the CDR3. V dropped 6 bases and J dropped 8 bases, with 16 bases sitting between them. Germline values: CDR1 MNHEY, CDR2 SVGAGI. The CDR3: CASRRLLPGEKLFF. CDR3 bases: TGTGCCAGCAGGAGACTCCTCCCGGGGGAAAAACTGTTTTTT.

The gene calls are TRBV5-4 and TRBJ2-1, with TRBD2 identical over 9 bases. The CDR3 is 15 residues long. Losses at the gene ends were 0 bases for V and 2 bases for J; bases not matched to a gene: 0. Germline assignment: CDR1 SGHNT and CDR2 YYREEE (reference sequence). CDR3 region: CASSLGGGAYNEQFF. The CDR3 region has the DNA TGTGCCAGCAGCTTGGGCGGGGGGGCCTACAATGAGCAGTTCTTC.

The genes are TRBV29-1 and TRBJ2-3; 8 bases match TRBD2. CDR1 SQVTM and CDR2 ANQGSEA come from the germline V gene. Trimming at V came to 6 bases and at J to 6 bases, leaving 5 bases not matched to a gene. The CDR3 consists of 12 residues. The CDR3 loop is CSVPRGADTQYF. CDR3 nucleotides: TGCAGCGTCCCGCGGGGGGCGGATACGCAGTATTTT.

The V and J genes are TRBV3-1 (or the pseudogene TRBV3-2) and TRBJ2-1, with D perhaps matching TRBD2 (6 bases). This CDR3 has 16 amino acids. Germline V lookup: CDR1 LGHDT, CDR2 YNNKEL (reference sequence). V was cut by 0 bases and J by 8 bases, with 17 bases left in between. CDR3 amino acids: CASSQDVPSWGDEQFF. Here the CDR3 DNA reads TGTGCCAGCAGCCAAGATGTGCCTAGCTGGGGGGATGAGCAGTTCTTC.

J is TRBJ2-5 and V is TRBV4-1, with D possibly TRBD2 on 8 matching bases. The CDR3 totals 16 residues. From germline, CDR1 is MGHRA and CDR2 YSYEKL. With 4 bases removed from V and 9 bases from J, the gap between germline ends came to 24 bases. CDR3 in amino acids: CASSPGRGGGLGAQYF. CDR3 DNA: TGCGCCAGCAGCCCCGGGAGGGGAGGGGGCCTCGGGGCCCAGTACTTC.

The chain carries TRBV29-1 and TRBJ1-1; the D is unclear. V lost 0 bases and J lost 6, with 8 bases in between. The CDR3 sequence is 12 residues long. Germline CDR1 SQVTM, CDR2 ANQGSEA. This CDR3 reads CSVEEEVAEAFF. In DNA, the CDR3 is TGCAGCGTTGAAGAGGAGGTCGCTGAAGCTTTCTTT. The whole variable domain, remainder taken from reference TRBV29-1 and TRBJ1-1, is SAVISQKPSRDICQRGTSLTIQCQVDSQVTMMFWYRQQPGQSLTLIATANQGSEATYESGFVIDKFPISRPNLTFSTLTVSNMSPEDSSIYLCSVEEEVAEAFFGQGTRLTVV.

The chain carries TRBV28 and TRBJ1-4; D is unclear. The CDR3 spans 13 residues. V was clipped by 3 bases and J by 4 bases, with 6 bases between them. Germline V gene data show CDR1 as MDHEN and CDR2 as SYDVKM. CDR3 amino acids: CASSFRINEKLFF. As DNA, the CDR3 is TGTGCCAGCAGTTTTAGAATTAATGAAAAACTGTTTTTT.

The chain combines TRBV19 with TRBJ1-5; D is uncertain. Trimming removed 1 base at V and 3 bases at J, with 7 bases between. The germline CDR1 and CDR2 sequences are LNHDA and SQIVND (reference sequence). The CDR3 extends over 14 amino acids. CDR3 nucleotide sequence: TGTGCCAGTAGTATAGTGGCAGTCAATCAGCCCCAGCATTTT. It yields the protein CASSIVAVNQPQHF.

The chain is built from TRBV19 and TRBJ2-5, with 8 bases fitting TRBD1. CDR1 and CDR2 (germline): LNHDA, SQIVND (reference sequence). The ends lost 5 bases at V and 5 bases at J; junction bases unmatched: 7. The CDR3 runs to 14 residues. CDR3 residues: CASSSGGLDETQYF. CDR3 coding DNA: TGTGCCAGTAGTTCAGGGGGCTTAGATGAGACCCAGTACTTC.

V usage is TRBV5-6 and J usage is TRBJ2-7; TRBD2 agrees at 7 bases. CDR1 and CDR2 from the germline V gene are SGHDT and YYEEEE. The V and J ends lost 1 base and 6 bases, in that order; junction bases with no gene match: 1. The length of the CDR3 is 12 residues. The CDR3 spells CASSLRGVEQYF. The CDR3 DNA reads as TGTGCCAGCAGCTTGCGGGGGGTCGAGCAGTACTTC. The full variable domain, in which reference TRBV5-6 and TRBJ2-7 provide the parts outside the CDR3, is DAGVTQSPTHLIKTRGQQVTLRCSPKSGHDTVSWYQQALGQGPQFIFQYYEEEERQRGNFPDRFSGHQFPNYSSELNVNALLLGDSALYLCASSLRGVEQYFGPGTRLTVT.

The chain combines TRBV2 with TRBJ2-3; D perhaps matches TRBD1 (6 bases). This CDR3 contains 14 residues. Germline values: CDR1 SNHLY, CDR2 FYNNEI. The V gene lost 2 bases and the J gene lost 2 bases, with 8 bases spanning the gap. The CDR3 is CASSEQGFTDTQYF. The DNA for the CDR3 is TGTGCCAGCAGTGAACAGGGGTTCACAGATACGCAGTATTTT.